These 5 T cell receptor beta chains share one sample of origin, sequenced in a study of T cells in Graves' hyperthyroidism and ophthalmopathy. Authors of the study amplified TCR beta CDR3 regions from RNA transcripts. HTBI primers were used for first-round RT-PCR of the TCR CDR3. One entry per CDR3 protein, called by TCRdb with MiXCR from the multiplex PCR reads. The table lists around 420,000 distinct CDR3 sequences, around a sixth of them singletons. What was sequenced was blood. These receptors were obtained from a woman aged 18-29 years with Graves' hyperthyroidism.

This clonotype was counted many times. In nucleotides, the CDR3 is TGTGCCAGCAGCCCTCTTACTAGCGGGGGACCCTCCTACGAGCAGTACTTC. Translation gives CASSPLTSGGPSYEQYF. The genes are TRBV11-2 and TRBJ2-7, with 11 bases that match TRBD2. J gave up 0 bases and V 5 bases, and 9 bases lay outside the gene matches. CDR3 size: 17 residues. CDR1 is SGHAT and CDR2 is FQNNGV in the germline V gene.

This clonotype has just a few counts. The chain has TRBV29-1 and TRBJ2-7, with D maybe TRBD1 (5 bases). CDR3 length: 13 amino acids. Germline V lookup: CDR1 SQVTM, CDR2 ANQGSEA. V was shortened by 5 bases and J by 2 bases, with 13 bases between the two germline ends. This CDR3 is CSVSLGQAYEQYF. The CDR3 DNA is TGCAGCGTTTCCCTTGGACAAGCCTACGAGCAGTACTTC.

The V gene is TRBV25-1, the J gene TRBJ1-1; TRBD1 might be the D (5 bases). V dropped 4 bases and J dropped 0 bases, with 12 bases sitting between them. This CDR3 is 15 amino acids long. CDR1 is MGHDK, CDR2 SYGVNS, per germline. CDR3 nucleotides: TGTGCCAGCAGTGCCATGGGACCGGTGAACACTGAAGCTTTCTTT. Encoded protein: CASSAMGPVNTEAFF.

In this sample, this clonotype turned up once. In nucleotides, the CDR3 is TGCAGTGTCAGTGGGCTAGCGGGGGGCGCAGATACGCAGTATTTT. Translating it yields CSVSGLAGGADTQYF. The rearrangement joins TRBV20-1 to TRBJ2-3; the match to TRBD2 covers 11 bases. The CDR3 has 15 amino acids. The V segment lost 7 bases and the J segment 4 bases; nucleotides outside the gene matches: 10. Germline-derived CDR1 and CDR2 are DFQATT and SNEGSKA (reference sequence).

This clonotype was seen repeatedly, ten times or more. The V call is TRBV2, the J call TRBJ1-2, with TRBD1 matching over 7 bases. From germline, CDR1 is SNHLY and CDR2 FYNNEI. CDR3 size: 16 residues. The V segment lost 8 bases and the J segment 0 bases; nucleotides outside the gene matches: 12. The DNA of the CDR3 is TGTGCCAGCCCCAGTGATAGGGGGCTCGCTAACTATGGCTACACCTTC. This gives the protein CASPSDRGLANYGYTF. Combining the CDR3 with reference TRBV2 and TRBJ1-2 gives the whole variable domain EPEVTQTPSHQVTQMGQEVILRCVPISNHLYFYWYRQILGQKVEFLVSFYNNEISEKSEIFDDQFSVERPDGSNFTLKIRSTKLEDSAMYFCASPSDRGLANYGYTFGSGTRLTVV.